These 7 T cell receptor beta chains share one sample of origin, sequenced in a study of CD8 T cells in Susac syndrome. With random hexamers, 0.5 to 1 ug RNA was reverse transcribed. One entry per CDR3 protein results from TCRdb running MiXCR on the immunoSEQ multiplex PCR reads. There are about 200,000 distinct CDR3 sequences in the sample; 85% to 95% occur only once, and under 0.12% lies in the top ten. Sequencing was carried out using CD4+ T cells from PBMCs. The receptors were gathered from a human donor in good health.

This chain connects TRBV6-5 to TRBJ2-5; 7 bases align to TRBD2. J lost 1 base, V lost 5 bases, and 7 bases had no gene match. The CDR3 totals 15 residues. Germline V gene sequence: CDR1 MNHEY, CDR2 SVGAGI. DNA of the CDR3: TGTGCCAGCAGTACCCGTCTAGCGGTCCAAGAGACCCAGTACTTC. This encodes CASSTRLAVQETQYF.

V usage is TRBV9 and J usage is TRBJ2-3, with TRBD1 matching 7 bases. Germline V gene sequence: CDR1 SGDLS, CDR2 YYNGEE. V lost 4 bases, J lost 2 bases, and 7 bases stayed unmatched. This CDR3 has 15 residues. The CDR3 reads CASSSGQSHTDTQYF. In DNA, the CDR3 is TGTGCCAGCAGCTCGGGACAGAGCCACACAGATACGCAGTATTTT.

This chain connects TRBV27 to TRBJ1-1; D remains ambiguous. The CDR3 contains 14 residues. Germline CDR1 MNHEY, CDR2 SMNVEV (reference sequence). V lost 7 bases and J lost 5, with 17 bases in between. The CDR3 sequence: CASTKTPERTEAFF. CDR3 bases: TGTGCCAGCACCAAGACCCCCGAGAGGACTGAAGCTTTCTTT.

This chain connects TRBV7-2 to TRBJ2-5; either TRBD1 or TRBD2 may fit D (5 bases each). The CDR3 extends over 14 amino acids. Looked up from germline, CDR1 is SGHTA and CDR2 is FQGNSA. V was shortened by 3 bases and J by 5 bases, with 13 bases between the two germline ends. The CDR3 is CASSLGTSRETQYF. CDR3 in DNA: TGTGCCAGCAGCTTGGGGACGAGTAGGGAGACCCAGTACTTC.

This clonotype has only a few counts. The chain couples TRBV3-1 to TRBJ2-2, with no clear D. The V end was cut by 6 bases, the J end by 3 bases, with 2 bases between. Germline lookup yields CDR1 LGHDT and CDR2 YNNKEL (reference sequence). The CDR3 loop spans 11 amino acids. The CDR3 bases are TGTGCCAGCAGAGACACCGGGGAGCTGTTTTTT. It yields the protein CASRDTGELFF.

V is TRBV30 and J is TRBJ1-4, with D possibly being TRBD1 (5 bases). CDR1 and CDR2 (germline): GTSNPN, SVGIG (reference sequence). The CDR3 runs 11 residues. V shed 3 bases and J shed 10 bases, with 9 bases lying between them. In DNA, the CDR3 is TGTGCCTGGAGCGGGGGGGGAAAACTGTTTTTT. Its protein product is CAWSGGGKLFF. Full variable domain (outside the CDR3, taken from reference TRBV30 and TRBJ1-4): SQTIHQWPATLVQPVGSPLSLECTVEGTSNPNLYWYRQAAGRGLQLLFYSVGIGQISSEVPQNLSASRPQDRQFILSSKKLLLSDSGFYLCAWSGGGKLFFGSGTQLSVL.

The rearrangement links TRBV4-1 to TRBJ1-1; D perhaps matches TRBD1 (5 bases). Germline V lookup: CDR1 MGHRA, CDR2 YSYEKL. This CDR3 is built from 15 residues. V was cut by 3 bases and J by 4 bases, with 15 bases left in between. CDR3 coding DNA: TGCGCCAGCAGCCAGCTTGGGACCAGCGGCACTGAAGCTTTCTTT. This gives the protein CASSQLGTSGTEAFF.